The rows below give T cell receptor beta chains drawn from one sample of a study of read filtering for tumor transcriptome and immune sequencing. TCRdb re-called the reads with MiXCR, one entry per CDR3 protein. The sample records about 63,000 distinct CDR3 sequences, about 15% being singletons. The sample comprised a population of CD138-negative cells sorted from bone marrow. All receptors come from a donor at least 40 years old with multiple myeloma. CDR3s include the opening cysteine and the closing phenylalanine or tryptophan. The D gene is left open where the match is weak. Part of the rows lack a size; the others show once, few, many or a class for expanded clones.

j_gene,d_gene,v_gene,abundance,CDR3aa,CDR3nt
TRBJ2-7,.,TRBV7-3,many,CASSLASTGNYEQYF,TGTGCCAGCAGTTTAGCCTCAACAGGGAACTACGAGCAGTACTTC
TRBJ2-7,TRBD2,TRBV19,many,CASSVSGTPYEQYF,TGTGCCAGTAGTGTTAGCGGGACTCCCTACGAGCAGTACTTC
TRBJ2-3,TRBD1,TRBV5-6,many,CASSLMIYRDRDTATDTQYF,TGTGCCAGCAGCTTGATGATTTACCGGGACAGGGACACCGCAACAGATACGCAGTATTTT
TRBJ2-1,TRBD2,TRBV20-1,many,CSARDSAGGVNEQFF,TGCAGTGCTAGGGACTCGGCGGGAGGGGTCAATGAGCAGTTCTTC
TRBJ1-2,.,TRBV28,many,CASSLSDNYGYTF,TGTGCCAGCAGTTTAAGTGATAACTATGGCTACACCTTC
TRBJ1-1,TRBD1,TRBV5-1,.,CASSLAGGPSTEAFF,TGCGCCAGCAGCTTAGCAGGGGGCCCCTCCACTGAAGCTTTCTTT
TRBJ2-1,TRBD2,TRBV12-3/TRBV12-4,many,CASSAHPGTSGNNEQFF,TGTGCCAGCAGTGCTCACCCCGGGACTAGCGGGAACAATGAGCAGTTCTTC
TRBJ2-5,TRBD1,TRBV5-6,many,CASSLEHRGRGQETQYF,TGTGCCAGCAGCTTAGAACACAGGGGGAGAGGGCAAGAGACCCAGTACTTC
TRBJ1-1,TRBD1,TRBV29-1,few,CSVGGTGSNTEAFF,TGCAGCGTTGGGGGGACAGGGTCTAACACTGAAGCTTTCTTT
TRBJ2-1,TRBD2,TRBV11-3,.,CASSTPRGLAGLNEQFF,TGTGCCAGCAGCACACCCCGGGGACTAGCGGGACTCAATGAGCAGTTCTTC
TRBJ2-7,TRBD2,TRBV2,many,CASIPLAGEGGEQYF,TGTGCCAGCATTCCTTTAGCGGGAGAGGGTGGCGAGCAGTACTTC
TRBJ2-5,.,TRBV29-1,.,CSVFRGETQCF,TGTAGCGTTTTCCGGGGAGAGACCCAGTGCTTC
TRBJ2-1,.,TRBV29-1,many,CSVDWGAFYNEQFF,TGCAGCGTTGATTGGGGAGCGTTCTACAATGAGCAGTTCTTC
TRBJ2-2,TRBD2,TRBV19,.,CASSIVRASGRTAGGLFF,TGTGCCAGTAGTATAGTAAGAGCTAGCGGGAGGACCGCCGGGGGGCTGTTTTTT
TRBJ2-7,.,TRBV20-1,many,CSANLELSSYEQYF,TGCAGTGCTAATCTAGAACTAAGCTCCTACGAGCAGTACTTC
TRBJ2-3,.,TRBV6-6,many,CASSYRTDTQYF,TGTGCCAGCAGTTACAGGACAGATACGCAGTATTTT
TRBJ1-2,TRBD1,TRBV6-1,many,CASSEDRLANYGYTF,TGTGCCAGCAGTGAGGACAGGTTAGCTAACTATGGCTACACCTTC
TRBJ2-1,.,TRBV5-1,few,CASSLNTGGAGLAGSNEQFF,TGCGCCAGCAGCTTAAACACAGGGGGCGCGGGGCTAGCGGGGTCCAATGAGCAGTTCTTC
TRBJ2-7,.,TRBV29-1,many,CSVQLGLSSYEQYF,TGCAGCGTTCAACTGGGACTGAGCTCCTACGAGCAGTACTTC
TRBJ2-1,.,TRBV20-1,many,CSAHARLGRINEQFF,TGCAGTGCTCATGCAAGACTAGGGAGAATCAATGAGCAGTTCTTC
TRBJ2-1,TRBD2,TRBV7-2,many,CASSYTSDNYNEQFF,TGTGCCAGCAGCTATACTAGCGACAACTACAATGAGCAGTTCTTC
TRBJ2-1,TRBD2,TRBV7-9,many,CASSLKGLAGFNEQFF,TGTGCCAGCAGCTTAAAAGGACTAGCGGGGTTCAATGAGCAGTTCTTC
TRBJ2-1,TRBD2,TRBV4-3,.,CASSTGTSLHIEQFF,TGCGCCAGCAGCACAGGGACTAGCCTGCACATAGAGCAGTTCTTC
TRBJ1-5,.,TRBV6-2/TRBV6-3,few,CASSPGVINQPQHF,TGTGCCAGCAGCCCCGGGGTAATTAACCAGCCCCAGCATTTT
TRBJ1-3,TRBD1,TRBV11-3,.,CASSYRHRDRGYGGNTIYF,TGTGCCAGCAGCTACAGACACCGGGACAGGGGGTATGGTGGAAACACCATATATTTT
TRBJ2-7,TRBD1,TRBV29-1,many,CSGGQGSSYEQYF,TGCAGCGGCGGACAGGGGAGCTCCTACGAGCAGTACTTC
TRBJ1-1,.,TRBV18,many,CASSPAGLDTEAFF,TGTGCCAGCTCACCAGCGGGGTTGGACACTGAAGCTTTCTTT
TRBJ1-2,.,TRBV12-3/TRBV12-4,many,CASAGNYGYTF,TGTGCCAGCGCAGGGAACTATGGCTACACCTTC
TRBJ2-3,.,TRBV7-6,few,CASSLSSSRGTSTDTQYF,TGTGCCAGCAGCTTATCCTCTTCCCGGGGGACTAGCACAGATACGCAGTATTTT
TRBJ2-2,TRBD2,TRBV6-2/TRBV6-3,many,CASSYSLAGAYTGELFF,TGTGCCAGCAGTTACAGCCTAGCGGGAGCGTACACCGGGGAGCTGTTTTTT
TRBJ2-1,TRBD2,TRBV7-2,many,CASSLRAGGPLNEQFF,TGTGCCAGCAGCTTACGGGCGGGAGGGCCTTTGAATGAGCAGTTCTTC
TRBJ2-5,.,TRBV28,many,CASSFLQNQETQYF,TGTGCCAGCAGTTTCCTGCAGAACCAAGAGACCCAGTACTTC
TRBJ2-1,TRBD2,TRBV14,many,CASSPALRDLAGGKSYNEQFF,TGTGCCAGCAGCCCAGCGTTGCGGGATCTAGCGGGAGGGAAGAGCTACAATGAGCAGTTCTTC
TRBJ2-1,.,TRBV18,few,CASSPPGSGNEQFF,TGTGCCAGCTCACCGCCGGGTTCCGGGAATGAGCAGTTCTTC
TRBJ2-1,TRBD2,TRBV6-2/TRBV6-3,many,CATKGLTSGVYNEQFF,TGTGCCACCAAGGGGTTGACTAGCGGGGTGTACAATGAGCAGTTCTTC
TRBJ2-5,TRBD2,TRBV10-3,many,CAISAISGAQETQYF,TGTGCCATCAGTGCGATTAGCGGGGCCCAAGAGACCCAGTACTTC
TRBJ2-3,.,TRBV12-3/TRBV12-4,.,CASTPSGAKTDTQYF,TGTGCCAGCACCCCCTCGGGGGCTAAGACAGATACGCAGTATTTT
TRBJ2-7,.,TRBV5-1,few,CASSVSTAYEQYF,TGCGCCAGCAGCGTGTCGACAGCTTACGAGCAGTACTTC
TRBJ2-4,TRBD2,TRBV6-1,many,CASREAGGPIQNIQYF,TGTGCCAGCAGGGAAGCGGGAGGGCCAATTCAAAACATTCAGTACTTC
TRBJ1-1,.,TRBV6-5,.,CASRPASGRARNTEAFF,TGTGCCAGCAGACCAGCGTCAGGGAGGGCCCGGAACACTGAAGCTTTCTTT
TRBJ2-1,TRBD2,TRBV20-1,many,CSATGLARADEQFF,TGCAGTGCTACAGGACTAGCGAGAGCCGATGAGCAGTTCTTC
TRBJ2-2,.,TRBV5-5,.,CASSFLPDYPTGELFF,TGTGCCAGCAGCTTCCTCCCCGACTATCCCACCGGGGAGCTGTTTTTT
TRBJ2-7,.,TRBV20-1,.,CSANSDQRPNEQYF,TGCAGTGCTAATTCTGACCAGCGACCCAACGAGCAGTACTTC
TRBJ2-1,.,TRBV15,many,CATSGLSYNEQFF,TGTGCCACCAGCGGGCTTTCCTACAATGAGCAGTTCTTC
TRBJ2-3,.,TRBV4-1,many,CASSQVVDETQYF,TGCGCCAGCAGCCAAGTCGTTGATGAGACGCAGTATTTT
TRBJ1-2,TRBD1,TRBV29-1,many,CSVKQGYGYTF,TGCAGCGTTAAACAGGGGTATGGCTACACCTTC
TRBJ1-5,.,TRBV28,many,CASSADSYSNQPQHF,TGTGCCAGCAGTGCCGACAGTTATAGCAATCAGCCCCAGCATTTT
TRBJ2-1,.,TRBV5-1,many,CASSLGSSSYNEQFF,TGCGCCAGCAGCTTGGGGAGTAGCTCCTACAATGAGCAGTTCTTC
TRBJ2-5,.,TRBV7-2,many,CASSLSGMETQYF,TGTGCCAGCAGCTTATCCGGGATGGAGACCCAGTACTTC
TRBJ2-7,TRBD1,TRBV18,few,CASSPPIQGRGSSYEQYF,TGTGCCAGCTCACCGCCCATACAGGGGAGAGGGAGCTCCTACGAGCAGTACTTC
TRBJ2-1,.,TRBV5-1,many,CATSAGTQTYNEQFF,TGCGCCACTAGCGCCGGGACACAAACCTACAATGAGCAGTTCTTC
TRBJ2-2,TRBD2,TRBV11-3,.,CASSYTSGRISPGELFF,TGTGCCAGCAGTTATACGAGCGGGAGGATTTCGCCCGGGGAGCTGTTTTTT
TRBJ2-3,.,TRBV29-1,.,CSVFSTDTQYF,TGCAGCGTTTTTAGCACAGATACGCAGTATTTT
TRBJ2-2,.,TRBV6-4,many,CASSDSSPGELFF,TGTGCCAGCAGTGACTCGAGTCCCGGGGAGCTGTTTTTT
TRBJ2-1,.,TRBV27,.,CASNIGTPSNNEQFF,TGTGCCAGCAACATCGGGACCCCGTCCAACAATGAGCAGTTCTTC
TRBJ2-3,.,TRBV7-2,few,CASSFSRGGSTDTQYF,TGTGCCAGCAGCTTTTCCAGGGGCGGCAGCACAGATACGCAGTATTTT
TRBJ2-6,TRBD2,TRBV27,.,CASSLSVTSGVRGANVLTF,TGTGCCAGCAGTTTATCGGTCACTAGCGGGGTTCGGGGGGCCAACGTCCTGACTTTC